This T cell receptor (beta chain) was retrieved from a study of blood T cells in healthy people across ages (dated by TCRdb to 2015 to 2017). Background on the whole study: Template switching captured roughly one uniquely barcoded TCR beta cDNA molecule per two T cells in model experiments. Using the same blood draw, the study looked at two additional independent replicas of 1 million unique cDNA reads for two donors, one aged 18 to 29 and the other aged 80 or older. Donors were grouped into four age groups: young (average roughly 17 years), middle-aged (39), aged (around 60) and long-lived (approximately 82). To avoid experimental bias, donors of different ages were randomly spread across the sequencing lanes. Age-related changes in TCR beta repertoire diversity were measured in the study by deep sequencing normalized with unique cDNA molecular identifiers. Overall study outcomes, separate from this receptor: Compared with the aged group, the long-lived group had more naive CD4+ T cells, fewer expanded clones and increased TCR diversity, a pattern suggesting age selection. Observed TCR beta diversity per million T cells fell roughly linearly with age, and a significant reduction was already apparent by age about 36. Estimates of total diversity based on one million sequenced T cells were regarded as lower bounds and as underestimates. Because profiling used bulk unsorted PBMCs, naive and antigen-experienced compartments could not be compared conclusively. The percentage of naive T cells measured by flow cytometry correlated strongly with observed TCR beta diversity. Because the CMV infection status of the donors was unknown, age-related changes in expanded clonotypes may potentially have been confounded.

The library was built by means of 5' RACE. The reads were generated on an Illumina HiSeq 2500. A second PCR of roughly 7 to 11 cycles was performed with a sample-barcoded 5' primer and a J-beta primer mix. A template-switch 5' adaptor carrying 12 random nucleotides introduced a unique molecular identifier onto each TCR beta cDNA molecule. Each sample yielded at least 2.5 million CDR3-containing paired-end reads. The Mint cDNA synthesis kit, primed by a TRBC-specific oligonucleotide, was used to synthesize first-strand cDNA from all RNA. Following uracil-DNA glycosylase treatment, all cDNA underwent a first 18-cycle PCR with the universal primers M1SS and BC2_uni_R. Concerning the study's data processing: For normalization, 1 million high-quality reads, each with a distinct molecular identifier, were randomly selected from each sample. Reads with shared molecular identifiers were discarded instead of being binned into consensus sequences. CDR3 identification, clonotype clustering and error correction used MiTCR with a Q25 quality threshold and the strictest error-elimination algorithm. A nonparametric unseen species model using Euler transformation provided a lower-bound estimate of total TCR beta diversity. Clones were called with MiXCR by TCRdb after fastp trimmed the public reads at Q25, and only in-frame beta chains were retained. CDR3 protein duplicates are merged, each entry listing the most common genes and DNA. Here the V and J calls rest on TCRdb's processing, not on the authors' analysis. The table for this sample lists about 1.6 million distinct CDR3 sequences; roughly 32% of them were counted only once. The ten largest clones add up to around 10% of the sample.

In this sample, this clonotype turned up many times. Its target antigen remains unknown. The record has no base qualities; no much larger clone is one base away. V sheds 3 bases and J sheds 4 bases, leaving 19 bases between their ends. According to the germline V gene (reference sequence), CDR1 reads DFQATT and CDR2 reads SNEGSKA. The CDR3 has 15 amino acids, counting the end cysteine and phenylalanine. The CDR3 DNA has 45 bases and is translated from base 1. The donors were roughly 39 Caucasian individuals from Russia, aged 6 to 90 years, who were systemically healthy. Each donor gave about 9.7 milliliters of peripheral blood, drawn into EDTA-treated Vacutainer tubes. Ficoll-Paque density-gradient centrifugation was used to isolate PBMCs, with at least 7 million per sample. Trizol reagent was used to extract total RNA from PBMCs, with at least 5.5 micrograms per sample. For every donor, an aliquot of PBMCs went through flow cytometry to measure the percentages of naive CD45RAhigh/CD27high T cells.

This clonotype was sampled from a woman in her twenties or thirties in good health. Material: blood. The V gene is TRBV20-1 and the J gene is TRBJ2-7, and possibly TRBD2, on 5 matching bases. The CDR3 sequence is CSASVPGKEMYEQYF. The nucleotides read TGCAGTGCTAGTGTGCCGGGAAAGGAGATGTACGAGCAGTACTTC.